Below, one TCR beta chain is given with its context. TCRdb's table, derived via immunoSEQ multiplex PCR, lists solely in-frame clones and lacks some. The table has about 120,000 clones, around 85% seen once. The data were taken from a study of cytomegalovirus exposure and HLA in healthy donors. This clonotype originated in a woman aged 30 to 39 in good health and CMV-seronegative. Sample: PBMCs.

The DNA of the CDR3 is TGTGCCAGCAGCTCACGGGACCCTCGGGGGGAACTCTATGGCTACACCTTC. Protein product: CASSSRDPRGELYGYTF. The chain combines TRBV7-3 with TRBJ1-2; TRBD1 might be the D (5 bases). The germline V gene has CDR1 SGHTA and CDR2 FQGTGA. This CDR3 spans 17 amino acids. Trimming stripped 4 bases from V and 4 bases from J, with 22 bases between.